These 17 T cell receptor beta chains originate from one sample sequenced in a study of Ad26.COV2.S vaccination and SARS-CoV-2 variants. Stated treatment: some 20 received Ad26.COV2.S at low or high dose, single or two shots; roughly five received placebo; per-sample allocation not given. All samples were drawn on day 63, counting from the first vaccine or placebo injection. The data were produced by immunoSEQ multiplex PCR, yet TCRdb's version contains in-frame clones alone and is incomplete. The table lists 300,000 to 400,000 clones, roughly 87% of them singletons, with 3.4% in the top ten. This specimen consisted of peripheral blood, obtained in a trial of Ad26.COV2.S vaccine versus placebo. Receptor source: a person between 18 and 59 years old who received the Ad26.COV2.S COVID-19 vaccine or a placebo.

This chain connects TRBV5-8 to TRBJ1-2, with 10 bases lining up with TRBD1. The ends lost 4 bases at V and 4 bases at J; junction bases unmatched: 1. The CDR3 length is 13 residues. Germline loops: CDR1 SGHTS, CDR2 YDEGEE. The CDR3, as DNA: TGTGCCAGCAGCCGGGACAGGGGCTATGGCTACACCTTC. Its protein is CASSRDRGYGYTF.

CDR3 DNA sequence: TGTGCCTGGAGTGTGGGGCAGGGCTCCTATAATTCACCCCTCCACTTT. It specifies CAWSVGQGSYNSPLHF. This sequence joins TRBV30 and TRBJ1-6; tentatively, D is TRBD1 (5 bases). V was pared by 0 bases and J by 0 bases, with 9 bases between. There are 16 residues in the CDR3. Germline CDR1 and CDR2: GTSNPN and SVGIG (reference sequence). Supplemented by reference TRBV30 and TRBJ1-6, the full variable domain reads SQTIHQWPATLVQPVGSPLSLECTVEGTSNPNLYWYRQAAGRGLQLLFYSVGIGQISSEVPQNLSASRPQDRQFILSSKKLLLSDSGFYLCAWSVGQGSYNSPLHFGNGTRLTVT.

The rearrangement joins TRBV6-5 to TRBJ2-5; TRBD1 might be the D (5 bases). The germline V gene encodes CDR1 MNHEY and CDR2 SVGAGI. Trimming removed 5 bases at V and 12 bases at J, with 13 bases between. This CDR3 has 11 amino acids. The CDR3 loop reads CASSRSRVEYF. The CDR3 coding sequence is TGTGCCAGCAGTCGCTCCAGGGTGGAGTACTTC.

The chain carries TRBV2 and TRBJ2-3; 9 bases map to TRBD1. J gave up 5 bases and V 2 bases, and 8 bases lay outside the gene matches. CDR1 SNHLY and CDR2 FYNNEI come from the germline V gene. The CDR3 runs 16 residues. The CDR3 region is CASSEPRQGGGDTQYF. The DNA for the CDR3 is TGTGCCAGCAGTGAACCCCGACAGGGGGGAGGAGATACGCAGTATTTT.

The chain joins TRBV19 to TRBJ2-5, with 9 bases that match TRBD1. Germline trimming cut 9 bases from V and 4 bases from J; bases unmatched to any gene: 12. Looked up from germline, CDR1 is LNHDA and CDR2 is SQIVND (reference sequence). The CDR3 consists of 15 residues. As DNA, the CDR3 is TGTGCCAGCACCAGGACAGGGGTGGTCGGAGAGACCCAGTACTTC. This sequence encodes CASTRTGVVGETQYF.

The gene calls are TRBV25-1 and TRBJ2-5; D is uncertain. Germline V gene lookup returns CDR1 MGHDK and CDR2 SYGVNS. The CDR3 is 14 residues long. V lost 6 bases to trimming and J lost 4 bases, with 15 bases between them. The CDR3 DNA reads TGTGCCAGCAGCGTGGGTACGTTACGAGAGACCCAGTACTTC. Protein product: CASSVGTLRETQYF.

CDR3 sequence reads: CASSLGYRVNQPQHF. The CDR3 DNA reads TGTGCCAGCAGCTTGGGATACAGGGTCAATCAGCCCCAGCATTTT. The V gene is TRBV5-6, the J gene TRBJ1-5; perhaps TRBD1 as D (6 bases). The germline gives CDR1 SGHDT, CDR2 YYEEEE. This CDR3 contains 15 residues. V was trimmed by 0 bases and J by 3 bases, leaving 10 bases between them.

CDR3 sequence reads: CASSLDAGVGEQFF. The CDR3 DNA is TGTGCCAGCAGCTTAGATGCGGGGGTAGGTGAGCAGTTCTTC. The V gene is TRBV7-9, the J gene TRBJ2-1; TRBD2 agrees at 7 bases. V dropped 1 base and J dropped 9; count of bases not matched to a gene: 6. The germline V gene has CDR1 SEHNR and CDR2 FQNEAQ (reference sequence). The CDR3 has 14 residues.

This chain joins TRBV27 and TRBJ1-2, with TRBD1 as a possible D gene (5 bases). There are 15 residues in the CDR3. CDR1 is MNHEY, CDR2 SMNVEV, per germline (reference sequence). Trimming stripped 4 bases from V and 3 bases from J, with 15 bases between. The CDR3 nucleotides are TGTGCCAGCAGTTCCCCGGGGGGGGGAGACTATGGCTACACCTTC. This codes for CASSSPGGGDYGYTF.

The chain is built from TRBV19 and TRBJ2-4; the match to TRBD2 covers 8 bases. This CDR3 region has 13 residues. V gave up 9 bases and J gave up 4 bases; unmatched junction bases: 5. Germline values: CDR1 LNHDA, CDR2 SQIVND (reference sequence). CDR3 coding DNA: TGTGCCAGCTCGGGGGGGCGAAAAAACATTCAGTACTTC. This gives the protein CASSGGRKNIQYF.

This clone was recorded only once. This chain uses TRBV11-2 with TRBJ2-5, with TRBD1 identical over 9 bases. The germline gives CDR1 SGHAT, CDR2 FQNNGV. CDR3 size: 13 residues. The V segment lost 4 bases and the J segment 4 bases; nucleotides outside the gene matches: 1. DNA for the CDR3: TGTGCCAGCAGCTGGGACAGGGTAGAGACCCAGTACTTC. Its translation is CASSWDRVETQYF.

Concerning this clone: Different DNA sequences within this sample yield the same CDR3. This sequence joins TRBV9 and TRBJ1-1; D gene uncertain. The CDR3 runs to 13 residues. V was shortened by 0 bases and J by 0 bases, with 3 bases between the two germline ends. Germline V CDR1 and CDR2: SGDLS, YYNGEE. DNA for the CDR3: TGTGCCAGCAGCGTAGTGTTGAACACTGAAGCTTTCTTT. This translates into CASSVVLNTEAFF.

The chain carries TRBV7-9 and TRBJ1-2; TRBD1 might be the D (5 bases). Germline V CDR1 and CDR2: SEHNR, FQNEAQ (reference sequence). The CDR3 covers 15 residues. The germline V and J ends were trimmed by 0 bases and 7 bases, with 15 bases remaining between them. Here the CDR3 DNA reads TGTGCCAGCAGCTTAGCGACTGACAGACTCGCTGGCTACACCTTC. Its translation: CASSLATDRLAGYTF.

This rearrangement joins TRBV7-9 to TRBJ2-2; D may be TRBD2 (5 bases). The length of the CDR3 is 15 residues. The ends were cut back, 4 bases at V and 2 bases at J, with 11 bases in the middle. The germline V gene encodes CDR1 SEHNR and CDR2 FQNEAQ (reference sequence). CDR3 region: CASSSGLHNTGELFF. The CDR3 DNA follows: TGTGCCAGCAGCTCCGGACTCCACAACACCGGGGAGCTGTTTTTT.

The DNA for the CDR3 is TGTGCCAGCAGCTTGATCACCGGGGAGCTGTTTTTT. It yields the protein CASSLITGELFF. The chain is built from TRBV5-6 and TRBJ2-2; D is uncertain. Germline CDR1 and CDR2: SGHDT and YYEEEE. V was clipped by 1 base and J by 4 bases, with 2 bases between them. This CDR3 region has 12 residues.

The sample holds one count of this clone. The chain links TRBV4-1 to TRBJ1-3; 9 nucleotides align to TRBD1. CDR1 is MGHRA, CDR2 YSYEKL, per germline. Trimming at V came to 0 bases and at J to 0 bases, leaving 6 bases not matched to a gene. This CDR3 spans 18 amino acids. The CDR3 loop reads CASSQDRDRVSSGNTIYF. In DNA, the CDR3 is TGCGCCAGCAGCCAAGATCGGGACAGGGTTAGCTCTGGAAACACCATATATTTT.

This chain joins TRBV7-2 and TRBJ1-6; 8 bases map to TRBD1. CDR3 length equals 16 residues. V gave up 5 bases and J gave up 0 bases; unmatched junction bases: 3. CDR1 SGHTA and CDR2 FQGNSA come from the germline V gene. The CDR3 loop reads CASSTGQGSYNSPLHF. The CDR3 DNA follows: TGTGCCAGCAGCACCGGACAGGGCTCCTATAATTCACCCCTCCACTTT.